Each of the 28 T cell receptor beta chains below was sequenced from the same sample in a study of blood T cell repertoires in COVID-19. Assay: immunoSEQ multiplex PCR; the TCRdb copy retains only in-frame clones and omits some. Of some 160,000 clones in the sample, about 77% were seen once. The sequencing input was peripheral blood. These receptors were collected from a man between 60 and 70 years old with acute or convalescent COVID-19.

CDR3 coding DNA: TGTGCCAGCAGTCGAAAGGGACAGGGAGCCTACGAGCAGTACTTC. Its translation: CASSRKGQGAYEQYF. The genes are TRBV27 and TRBJ2-7, with TRBD1 identical over 9 bases. The CDR3 covers 15 residues. In germline, CDR1 is MNHEY, CDR2 SMNVEV (reference sequence). The V gene end was trimmed by 5 bases and the J gene end by 2 bases; junction bases not matched to a gene: 7.

The chain uses TRBV19 and TRBJ1-1; TRBD1 agrees at 8 bases. The CDR3 covers 14 residues. Germline CDR1 is LNHDA and CDR2 is SQIVND (reference sequence). V gave up 3 bases and J gave up 4 bases; unmatched junction bases: 4. CDR3 sequence (DNA): TGTGCCAGTAGTATTTCAGGGGGCACCACTGAAGCTTTCTTT. Translation gives CASSISGGTTEAFF.

The rearrangement uses TRBV9 and TRBJ2-5; 11 bases match TRBD2. CDR3 length: 16 amino acids. Germline CDR1 SGDLS, CDR2 YYNGEE. V gave up 3 bases and J gave up 6 bases; unmatched junction bases: 10. The CDR3 region is CASSEASGRTSKTQYF. DNA of the CDR3: TGTGCCAGCAGCGAGGCTAGCGGGAGGACTTCTAAGACCCAGTACTTC.

V and J are TRBV5-4 and TRBJ2-2; TRBD1 might be the D (6 bases). The CDR3 spans 16 residues. CDR1 and CDR2 (germline): SGHNT, YYREEE (reference sequence). V gave up 1 base and J gave up 5 bases, with 15 bases separating them. The CDR3 is CASSLIGLRGTGELFF. CDR3 coding DNA: TGTGCCAGCAGCTTGATAGGGTTGAGGGGGACCGGGGAGCTGTTTTTT.

This clone was seen more than once but under ten times. The chain is built from TRBV19 and TRBJ1-1; D gene unclear. Germline lookup yields CDR1 LNHDA and CDR2 SQIVND (reference sequence). The germline V and J ends were trimmed by 3 bases and 1 base, with 9 bases remaining between them. The CDR3 totals 14 residues. The CDR3 sequence: CASSIPPGNTEAFF. CDR3 in DNA: TGTGCCAGTAGTATTCCACCGGGGAACACTGAAGCTTTCTTT.

V usage is TRBV7-2 and J usage is TRBJ2-1; 7 nucleotides match TRBD1. The CDR3 length is 13 residues. J lost 12 bases, V lost 1 base, and 6 bases had no gene match. Germline assignment: CDR1 SGHTA and CDR2 FQGNSA. The CDR3 sequence is CASSLGVDRAQFF. CDR3 nucleotides: TGTGCCAGCAGCTTAGGGGTTGACAGGGCGCAGTTCTTC.

V is TRBV29-1 and J is TRBJ2-3; D ambiguous. CDR1 and CDR2 from the germline V gene are SQVTM and ANQGSEA. Trimming pared 5 bases from V and 2 bases from J, leaving 11 bases between. The CDR3 is 13 amino acids. CDR3 sequence (DNA): TGCAGCGTTCTACCTAGAGACACAGATACGCAGTATTTT. Translating it yields CSVLPRDTDTQYF.

The rearrangement joins TRBV19 to TRBJ2-5; D remains unclear. Trimming removed 1 base from V and 4 bases from J, with 7 bases in between. The CDR3 totals 13 residues. Germline assignment: CDR1 LNHDA and CDR2 SQIVND (reference sequence). CDR3 nucleotides: TGTGCCAGTAGTATAGTATTCGGAGAGACCCAGTACTTC. Its translation is CASSIVFGETQYF. Together with reference TRBV19 and TRBJ2-5, the CDR3 gives the full variable domain: DGGITQSPKYLFRKEGQNVTLSCEQNLNHDAMYWYRQDPGQGLRLIYYSQIVNDFQKGDIAEGYSVSREKKESFPLTVTSAQKNPTAFYLCASSIVFGETQYFGPGTRLLVL.

The rearrangement links TRBV21-1 to TRBJ2-7; TRBD1, as called in the table, went unchecked against the DNA. TRBV21-1 is a pseudogene. The CDR3 extends over 17 amino acids. The CDR3 region is CASSKGKQGAASYEQYF. The CDR3 DNA sequence: TGTGCCAGCAGCAAAGGGAAACAGGGGGCCGCCTCGTACGAGCAGTACTTC.

The chain joins TRBV20-1 to TRBJ1-6; possible D gene TRBD1, 6 bases. This CDR3 is built from 14 residues. CDR1 and CDR2 from the germline V gene are DFQATT and SNEGSKA (reference sequence). With 3 bases removed from V and 5 bases from J, the gap between germline ends came to 11 bases. CDR3: CSASRDTDNSPLHF. Written as DNA, the CDR3 is TGCAGTGCTAGTAGGGACACAGATAATTCACCCCTCCACTTT.

The chain links TRBV27 to TRBJ2-6; 7 nucleotides line up with TRBD1. Germline values: CDR1 MNHEY, CDR2 SMNVEV (reference sequence). This CDR3 contains 17 residues. The V segment lost 1 base and the J segment 1 base; nucleotides outside the gene matches: 4. The CDR3, as DNA: TGTGCCAGCAGTTTATTTGGACAGGAGTCTGGGGCCAACGTCCTGACTTTC. Translated: CASSLFGQESGANVLTF.

The chain employs TRBV19 and TRBJ2-7; tentatively, D is TRBD1 (6 bases). Germline CDR1 LNHDA, CDR2 SQIVND (reference sequence). There are 14 residues in the CDR3. The ends were cut back, 3 bases at V and 2 bases at J, with 11 bases in the middle. CDR3 coding DNA: TGTGCCAGTAGTATTGGGCAGGGGACCTACGAGCAGTACTTC. This gives the protein CASSIGQGTYEQYF.

This chain uses TRBV3-1 (or the pseudogene TRBV3-2) with TRBJ2-1, with 11 bases matching TRBD2. Germline V gene sequence: CDR1 LGHDT, CDR2 YNNKEL (reference sequence). Trimming cost V 3 bases and J 8 bases; bases outside gene matches: 3. The CDR3 contains 14 residues. Here the CDR3 DNA reads TGTGCCAGCAGCCAGGGACTAGCGGTAGATGAGCAGTTCTTC. Encoded protein: CASSQGLAVDEQFF.

The chain is built from TRBV2 and TRBJ2-2; 11 bases match TRBD2. Germline lookup yields CDR1 SNHLY and CDR2 FYNNEI. The CDR3 consists of 15 residues. V trimming: 6 bases; J trimming: 7 bases; junction bases outside the gene matches: 7. CDR3 DNA sequence: TGTGCCAGCAGAGGGACTAGCGGAGGGGTCGGGGAGCTGTTTTTT. It is translated as CASRGTSGGVGELFF.

V usage is TRBV5-1 and J usage is TRBJ2-3; the D gene is possibly TRBD1 (6 bases). The CDR3 loop spans 15 amino acids. V lost 2 bases and J lost 4, with 14 bases in between. Germline CDR1 is SGHRS and CDR2 is YFSETQ. The CDR3, as DNA: TGCGCCAGCAGCTTTGGGGTTACAGGGTCAGATACGCAGTATTTT. It encodes CASSFGVTGSDTQYF. The full variable domain, with the rest looked up from reference TRBV5-1 and TRBJ2-3, is KAGVTQTPRYLIKTRGQQVTLSCSPISGHRSVSWYQQTPGQGLQFLFEYFSETQRNKGNFPGRFSGRQFSNSRSEMNVSTLELGDSALYLCASSFGVTGSDTQYFGPGTRLTVL.

The gene calls are TRBV6-5 and TRBJ2-7, with D possibly being TRBD1 (6 bases). Per germline, CDR1 MNHEY and CDR2 SVGAGI. The germline V and J ends were trimmed by 6 bases and 4 bases, with 16 bases remaining between them. The CDR3 loop spans 14 amino acids. The CDR3 nucleotides are TGTGCCAGCAGCCCACAGGGCCTCGATTACGAGCAGTACTTC. Encoded protein: CASSPQGLDYEQYF.

The genes are TRBV13 and TRBJ2-7; 8 nucleotides agree with TRBD2. J was trimmed by 3 bases and V by 3 bases; bases with no gene match: 7. This CDR3 comprises 15 residues. The V gene's germline CDR1 is PRHDT and CDR2 FYEKMQ (reference sequence). CDR3 sequence: CASSFSLAGHYEQYF. Written as DNA, the CDR3 is TGTGCCAGCAGCTTTTCGCTAGCGGGCCACTACGAGCAGTACTTC.

The chain has TRBV7-9 and TRBJ2-7; D not resolved. This CDR3 has 11 amino acids. Trimming removed 5 bases from V and 7 bases from J, with 9 bases in between. Germline CDR1 reads SEHNR; CDR2 reads FQNEAQ (reference sequence). DNA of the CDR3: TGTGCCAGCAGCCCCGCGGAAGAGCAGTACTTC. Its protein is CASSPAEEQYF.

The J gene is TRBJ2-7, the V gene TRBV3-1 (or the pseudogene TRBV3-2); 10 positions agree with TRBD2. The CDR3 has 16 residues. V trimming: 4 bases; J trimming: 3 bases; junction bases outside the gene matches: 9. The germline V gene has CDR1 LGHDT and CDR2 YNNKEL (reference sequence). The CDR3 protein is CASSPRLEREGYEQYF. CDR3 nucleotides: TGTGCCAGCAGCCCACGACTAGAGCGGGAGGGCTACGAGCAGTACTTC.

The V call is TRBV18, the J call TRBJ1-2; a possible D gene is TRBD1 (5 bases). Trimming removed 6 bases from V and 2 bases from J, with 19 bases in between. Germline V gene data show CDR1 as KGHSH and CDR2 as LQKENI. This CDR3 has 16 amino acids. The CDR3 reads CASSPEGRGGNYGYTF. The CDR3 nucleotides are TGTGCCAGCTCTCCCGAGGGGCGGGGAGGAAACTATGGCTACACCTTC.

This clone was seen a few times. The chain has TRBV24-1 and TRBJ2-2; tentative D call: TRBD2 (5 bases). Germline lookup yields CDR1 KGHDR and CDR2 SFDVKD. This CDR3 is built from 16 residues. Trimming pared 5 bases from V and 4 bases from J, leaving 16 bases between. The CDR3 region is CATSAPWERTTGELFF. The CDR3 nucleotides are TGTGCCACCAGTGCCCCCTGGGAGCGCACCACCGGGGAGCTGTTTTTT.

The V and J genes are TRBV19 and TRBJ2-7, with 7 bases that match TRBD1. The ends lost 6 bases at V and 6 bases at J; junction bases unmatched: 8. The CDR3 covers 13 residues. In germline, CDR1 is LNHDA, CDR2 SQIVND (reference sequence). The CDR3, as DNA: TGTGCCAGTAGAAAAGACAGGGCAGGCGAGCAGTACTTC. Protein sequence: CASRKDRAGEQYF. Variable domain in full (rest from reference TRBV19 and TRBJ2-7): DGGITQSPKYLFRKEGQNVTLSCEQNLNHDAMYWYRQDPGQGLRLIYYSQIVNDFQKGDIAEGYSVSREKKESFPLTVTSAQKNPTAFYLCASRKDRAGEQYFGPGTRLTVT.

V gene TRBV29-1 combines with J gene TRBJ2-7, with D possibly TRBD1 on 5 matching bases. Trimming pared 7 bases from V and 4 bases from J, leaving 11 bases between. The CDR3 consists of 11 residues. CDR1 and CDR2 (germline): SQVTM, ANQGSEA. The CDR3 DNA is TGCAGCGCCTTCTCAGGGTACGAGCAGTACTTC. This translates into CSAFSGYEQYF.

As DNA, the CDR3 is TGCGCCAGCAGTCCCCTTCGACCTACAGGGGAGGAGCAGTACTTC. The encoded protein is CASSPLRPTGEEQYF. The J gene is TRBJ2-7, the V gene TRBV10-1, with TRBD1 matching 7 bases. This CDR3 contains 15 residues. The junction had 14 bases not matched to a gene; V was cut back by 5 bases and J by 7 bases. CDR1 WNHNN and CDR2 SYGVQD come from the germline V gene (reference sequence).

This chain links TRBV7-2 with TRBJ2-1; TRBD2 agrees at 13 bases. Germline CDR1 reads SGHTA; CDR2 reads FQGNSA. The CDR3 length is 17 residues. Trimming cost V 6 bases and J 0 bases; bases outside gene matches: 5. The chain's CDR3 is CASRRLAGGSSYNEQFF. The CDR3 DNA sequence: TGTGCCAGCAGGAGACTAGCGGGAGGTAGCTCCTACAATGAGCAGTTCTTC.

This clone was counted between two and nine times. The chain combines TRBV5-6 with TRBJ1-4; 7 bases fit TRBD1. The length of the CDR3 is 13 residues. J lost 3 bases, V lost 4 bases, and 0 bases had no gene match. CDR1 and CDR2 from the germline V gene are SGHDT and YYEEEE. This chain's CDR3 is CASSDRANEKLFF. In DNA form, the CDR3 reads TGTGCCAGCAGCGACAGGGCTAATGAAAAACTGTTTTTT.

The chain carries TRBV20-1 and TRBJ2-1, with D possibly TRBD1 on 5 matching bases. Germline-derived CDR1 and CDR2 are DFQATT and SNEGSKA (reference sequence). Trimming removed 3 bases from V and 12 bases from J, with 12 bases in between. The CDR3 covers 11 residues. CDR3 loop: CSASGGASQFF. CDR3 DNA sequence: TGCAGTGCTAGCGGTGGGGCATCGCAGTTCTTC.

The gene calls are TRBV9 and TRBJ2-7; TRBD2 aligns across 14 bases. CDR3 size: 15 residues. The germline V gene encodes CDR1 SGDLS and CDR2 YYNGEE. Trimming removed 4 bases from V and 4 bases from J; junction bases left unmatched: 4. The CDR3 region has the DNA TGTGCCAGCAGCCCCAGACTAGCGGGAGGGTACGAGCAGTACTTC. It encodes CASSPRLAGGYEQYF.